The clone carrying this T cell receptor beta chain was detected a few times. Antigen specificity is unknown. This entry comes from a study of response to subunit inactivated influenza vaccine. In TCRdb, the RT-PCR reads were re-called with MiXCR into one record per CDR3 protein. The repertoire includes a few hundred thousand distinct CDR3 sequences, less than 7.5% of them detected once, and under 15% sits in the top ten. The ends lost 1 base at V and 9 bases at J; junction bases unmatched: 8. CDR3 length: 14 residues. Germline V CDR1 and CDR2: DFQATT, SNEGSKA (reference sequence). Study outcomes and limitations: Every seasonal influenza vaccination brings in few new T cells, the authors suggested.

This receptor was taken from a man between 50 and 69 years old who received an inactivated influenza vaccine. The chain combines TRBV20-1 with TRBJ2-1; 8 nucleotides line up with TRBD2. This sample comprised PBMCs from blood, obtained roughly 24 months after vaccination. The CDR3 spells CSARAKREISEQFF. CDR3 nucleotides: TGCAGTGCTAGAGCGAAGCGGGAGATCAGTGAGCAGTTCTTC.